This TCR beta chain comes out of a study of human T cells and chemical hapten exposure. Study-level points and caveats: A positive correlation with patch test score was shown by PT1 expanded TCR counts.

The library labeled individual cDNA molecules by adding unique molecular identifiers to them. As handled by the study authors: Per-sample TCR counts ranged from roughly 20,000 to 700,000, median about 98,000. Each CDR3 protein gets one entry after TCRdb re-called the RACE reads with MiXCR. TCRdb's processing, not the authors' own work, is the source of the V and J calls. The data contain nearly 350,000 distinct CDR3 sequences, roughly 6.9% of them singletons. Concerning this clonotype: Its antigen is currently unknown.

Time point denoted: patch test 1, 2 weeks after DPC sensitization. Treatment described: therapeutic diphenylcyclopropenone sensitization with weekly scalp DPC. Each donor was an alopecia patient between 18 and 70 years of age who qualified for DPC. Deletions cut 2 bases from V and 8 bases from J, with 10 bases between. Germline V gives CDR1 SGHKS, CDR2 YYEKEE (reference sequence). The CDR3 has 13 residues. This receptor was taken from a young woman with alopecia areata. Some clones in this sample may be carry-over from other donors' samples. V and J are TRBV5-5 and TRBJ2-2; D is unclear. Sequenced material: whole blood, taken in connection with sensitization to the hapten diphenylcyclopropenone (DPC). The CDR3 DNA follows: TGTGCCAGCAGCTTAAACATCCCTGGGGAGCTGTTTTTT. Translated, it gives CASSLNIPGELFF.